The rows below give T cell receptor beta chains drawn from one sample of a study of type 1 regulatory T cells. Via MiXCR, TCRdb re-called the reads, giving one row per CDR3 protein. The sample consists of under 3,500 distinct CDR3 sequences, roughly 8% of them appearing once. Antigens for these TCRs are unknown. Specimen: cultured T cells, either the whole culture or a sorted T cell fraction (not recorded which). These TCRs come from a human donor in good health. Each CDR3 is given with its conserved first and last residue. A D gene is named only where the DNA matches it firmly. A clone size is listed for some rows: how often the clone was seen (once, few, many), or a class if it is expanded.

v_gene: TRBV24-1
j_gene: TRBJ1-2
abundance: large
d_gene: -
CDR3nt: TGTGCCACCAGTGATTTATTTAACTATGGCTACACCTTC
CDR3aa: CATSDLFNYGYTF

v_gene: TRBV6-6
j_gene: TRBJ1-6
abundance: few
d_gene: -
CDR3nt: TGTGCCAGCGGGCAGAGCCCCGTTAACTCCTGTAATTCACCCCTCCACTTT
CDR3aa: CASGQSPVNSCNSPLHF

v_gene: TRBV6-1
j_gene: TRBJ1-3
abundance: medium-sized
d_gene: -
CDR3nt: TGTGCCAGCAGTGAGGGGGGGTACTCTGGAAACACCATATATTTT
CDR3aa: CASSEGGYSGNTIYF

v_gene: TRBV5-1
j_gene: TRBJ2-1
abundance: medium-sized
d_gene: -
CDR3nt: TGCGCCAGCAGTCGGTCGGGCGGCTTAACCTACAATGAGCAGTTCTTC
CDR3aa: CASSRSGGLTYNEQFF

v_gene: TRBV10-3
j_gene: TRBJ2-1
abundance: medium-sized
d_gene: -
CDR3nt: TGTGCGTACCCCGGGGGTCTCTCCTACAATGAGCAGTTCTTC
CDR3aa: CAYPGGLSYNEQFF

v_gene: TRBV7-9
j_gene: TRBJ2-7
abundance: large
d_gene: -
CDR3nt: TGTGCCAGCAGCCCGGCAGGGACGGCCTACGAGCAGTACTTC
CDR3aa: CASSPAGTAYEQYF

v_gene: TRBV6-1
j_gene: TRBJ1-5
abundance: medium-sized
d_gene: -
CDR3nt: TGTGCCAGCACCGCTCTCCAGGGCTTCAATCAGCCCCAGCATTTT
CDR3aa: CASTALQGFNQPQHF

v_gene: TRBV11-2
j_gene: TRBJ2-3
abundance: medium-sized
d_gene: TRBD1
CDR3nt: TGTGCCAGCAAGCGGACAGGGGTCCCAGATACGCAGTATTTT
CDR3aa: CASKRTGVPDTQYF

v_gene: TRBV24-1
j_gene: TRBJ2-3
abundance: medium-sized
d_gene: TRBD2
CDR3nt: TGTGCCACCAGTGACTCGGGACTAGCGGGAGTTACAGATACGCAGTATTTT
CDR3aa: CATSDSGLAGVTDTQYF

v_gene: TRBV11-2
j_gene: TRBJ2-1
abundance: medium-sized
d_gene: TRBD2
CDR3nt: TGTGCCAGCAGCCTATCACCGGGGACTAGCGGGAGATCCTACAATGAGCAGTTCTTC
CDR3aa: CASSLSPGTSGRSYNEQFF

v_gene: TRBV5-6
j_gene: TRBJ2-1
abundance: medium-sized
d_gene: -
CDR3nt: TGTGCCAGCAGCTTGGGCGGATCCTCCTACAATGAGCAGTTCTTC
CDR3aa: CASSLGGSSYNEQFF

v_gene: TRBV19
j_gene: TRBJ1-1
abundance: medium-sized
d_gene: TRBD1
CDR3nt: TGTGCCAGTAGTGTCCAGGGGGCGCGGACTGAAGCTTTCTTT
CDR3aa: CASSVQGARTEAFF

v_gene: TRBV11-2
j_gene: TRBJ2-1
abundance: medium-sized
d_gene: -
CDR3nt: TGTGCCAGCAGCTTAGTTGGTTGGGGGTCCGATGAGCAGTTCTTC
CDR3aa: CASSLVGWGSDEQFF

v_gene: TRBV19
j_gene: TRBJ1-5
abundance: many
d_gene: -
CDR3nt: TGTGCCAGTAGCCAACAGGGCGGTAGCAATCAGCCCCAGCATTTT
CDR3aa: CASSQQGGSNQPQHF

v_gene: TRBV20-1
j_gene: TRBJ2-3
abundance: medium-sized
d_gene: -
CDR3nt: TGCAGTGCTAGAGCGGCGGACCCTAGCACAGATACGCAGTATTTT
CDR3aa: CSARAADPSTDTQYF

v_gene: TRBV20-1
j_gene: TRBJ2-7
abundance: medium-sized
d_gene: -
CDR3nt: TGCAGTGCCACACCCCAGGGCTCCTACGAGCAGTACTTC
CDR3aa: CSATPQGSYEQYF

v_gene: TRBV20-1
j_gene: TRBJ2-5
abundance: -
d_gene: -
CDR3nt: TGCAGTGCTAGAGATGCGCCCCCGATGGTGGGAGAGACCCAGTATTTC
CDR3aa: CSARDAPPMVGETQYF

v_gene: TRBV5-1
j_gene: TRBJ2-7
abundance: medium-sized
d_gene: TRBD1
CDR3nt: TGCGCCAGCAGCACCGGACAGGCAACCTACGAGCAGTACTTC
CDR3aa: CASSTGQATYEQYF

v_gene: TRBV18
j_gene: TRBJ2-3
abundance: many
d_gene: -
CDR3nt: TGTGCCAGCTCACCACTAATAAGCACAGATACGCAGTATTTT
CDR3aa: CASSPLISTDTQYF

v_gene: TRBV5-1
j_gene: TRBJ2-5
abundance: medium-sized
d_gene: -
CDR3nt: TGCGCCAGCAGCTTGTCTAATACTCAAGAGACCCAGTACTTC
CDR3aa: CASSLSNTQETQYF

v_gene: TRBV7-9
j_gene: TRBJ2-1
abundance: medium-sized
d_gene: -
CDR3nt: TGTGCCAGCAGCATTCCCCCGGGGCCCAATGAGCAGTTCTTC
CDR3aa: CASSIPPGPNEQFF

v_gene: TRBV19
j_gene: TRBJ1-1
abundance: few
d_gene: -
CDR3nt: TGTGCCAGTAGTATAGTAATCCCAGGGGAGGGCACTGAAGCTTTCTTT
CDR3aa: CASSIVIPGEGTEAFF

v_gene: TRBV15
j_gene: TRBJ1-5
abundance: -
d_gene: -
CDR3nt: TGTGCCATCAGCAGAATACAGGGAGTAGGTCAGCCCCGGCATTTT
CDR3aa: CAISRIQGVGQPRHF

v_gene: TRBV19
j_gene: TRBJ2-1
abundance: medium-sized
d_gene: TRBD2
CDR3nt: TGTGCCAGTAGTCTTATAGCGGGAACGCGGGGTGAGCAGTTCTTC
CDR3aa: CASSLIAGTRGEQFF

v_gene: TRBV29-1
j_gene: TRBJ2-1
abundance: medium-sized
d_gene: TRBD2
CDR3nt: TGCAGCGTTGTAGTAGGTAGCGGGGGGTACAATGAGCAGTTCTTC
CDR3aa: CSVVVGSGGYNEQFF

v_gene: TRBV18
j_gene: TRBJ2-6
abundance: medium-sized
d_gene: -
CDR3nt: TGTGCCAGCTCACCACGTCAGGGTTTCAACTCTGGGGCCAACGTCCTGACTTTC
CDR3aa: CASSPRQGFNSGANVLTF

v_gene: TRBV24-1
j_gene: TRBJ2-2
abundance: medium-sized
d_gene: TRBD2
CDR3nt: TGTGCCACCAGTGCTGCGGGGGATAACACCGGGGAGCTGTTTTTT
CDR3aa: CATSAAGDNTGELFF

v_gene: TRBV7-2
j_gene: TRBJ1-2
abundance: -
d_gene: -
CDR3nt: TGTGTCAGCAGCTTAGCGTGCCAGGGGCTGGGTGGCTACACCTTC
CDR3aa: CVSSLACQGLGGYTF

v_gene: TRBV20-1
j_gene: TRBJ1-6
abundance: medium-sized
d_gene: TRBD1
CDR3nt: TGCAGTGCGAGAGACAGGGCGAGTTCACCCCTCCACTTT
CDR3aa: CSARDRASSPLHF

v_gene: TRBV20-1
j_gene: TRBJ2-1
abundance: large
d_gene: TRBD2
CDR3nt: TGCAGTGCTAGAGCCGGACTAGCGGGAGGGTTGGATGAGCAGTTCTTC
CDR3aa: CSARAGLAGGLDEQFF

v_gene: TRBV24-1
j_gene: TRBJ2-1
abundance: medium-sized
d_gene: -
CDR3nt: TGTGCCACCATGGGGAGAGGGGTTTTCAACAATGAGCAGTTCTTC
CDR3aa: CATMGRGVFNNEQFF

v_gene: TRBV20-1
j_gene: TRBJ2-3
abundance: medium-sized
d_gene: TRBD2
CDR3nt: TGCAGCGCATCGGAGGGCGGGAGTAGCACAGATACGCAGTATTTT
CDR3aa: CSASEGGSSTDTQYF

v_gene: TRBV9
j_gene: TRBJ2-7
abundance: medium-sized
d_gene: TRBD2
CDR3nt: TGTGCCAGCAGCAGGAGCGGGGGGAACTCCTACGAGCAGTACTTC
CDR3aa: CASSRSGGNSYEQYF

v_gene: TRBV12-3/TRBV12-4
j_gene: TRBJ2-1
abundance: medium-sized
d_gene: -
CDR3nt: TGTGCCAGCAGTTTTCTCCTCTGGAGCTCCTACAATGAGCAGTTCTTC
CDR3aa: CASSFLLWSSYNEQFF

v_gene: TRBV15
j_gene: TRBJ2-7
abundance: medium-sized
d_gene: -
CDR3nt: TGTGCCACCAGCCGCCGACAGTTCTACGAGCAGTACTTC
CDR3aa: CATSRRQFYEQYF

v_gene: TRBV5-1
j_gene: TRBJ2-7
abundance: -
d_gene: -
CDR3nt: TGCGCCAACAGTTTAGGCTCATACGAGCAGTACTTC
CDR3aa: CANSLGSYEQYF

v_gene: TRBV30
j_gene: TRBJ2-5
abundance: medium-sized
d_gene: -
CDR3nt: TGTGCCTGGAGTTGGGGGGCTAGCGGAAACCAAGAGACCCAGTACTTC
CDR3aa: CAWSWGASGNQETQYF

v_gene: TRBV20-1
j_gene: TRBJ2-7
abundance: medium-sized
d_gene: TRBD1
CDR3nt: TGCAGTGCTAAAACAGGGGGTGTCTACGAGCAGTACTTC
CDR3aa: CSAKTGGVYEQYF

v_gene: TRBV20-1
j_gene: TRBJ1-4
abundance: medium-sized
d_gene: -
CDR3nt: TGCAGCGCTTTTGAGTGGGGTGCTAATGAAAAACTGTTTTTT
CDR3aa: CSAFEWGANEKLFF

v_gene: TRBV7-9
j_gene: TRBJ2-3
abundance: medium-sized
d_gene: -
CDR3nt: TGTGCCAGCAGCTCGACGTTCCCAGATACGCAGTATTTT
CDR3aa: CASSSTFPDTQYF

v_gene: TRBV6-4
j_gene: TRBJ2-1
abundance: many
d_gene: TRBD1
CDR3nt: TGTGCCAGCAGTGAACAGGGGGGAAGAAATGAGCAGTTCTTC
CDR3aa: CASSEQGGRNEQFF

v_gene: TRBV27
j_gene: TRBJ2-7
abundance: medium-sized
d_gene: TRBD2
CDR3nt: TGTGCCAGCAGTCAAGGGCCTAGCGGGAAGTACTTC
CDR3aa: CASSQGPSGKYF

v_gene: TRBV5-1
j_gene: TRBJ1-6
abundance: medium-sized
d_gene: -
CDR3nt: TGCGCCAGCAGCCAAGGACACGGGGATTCACCCCTCCACTTT
CDR3aa: CASSQGHGDSPLHF

v_gene: TRBV7-9
j_gene: TRBJ2-5
abundance: medium-sized
d_gene: -
CDR3nt: TGTGCCAGCGGACAAGAGACCCAGTACTTC
CDR3aa: CASGQETQYF

v_gene: TRBV5-1
j_gene: TRBJ2-1
abundance: medium-sized
d_gene: TRBD2
CDR3nt: TGCGCCAGCAGCTTGGGTCTAGCGGGAGTTGAGCAGTTCTTC
CDR3aa: CASSLGLAGVEQFF

v_gene: TRBV5-4
j_gene: TRBJ2-5
abundance: many
d_gene: TRBD2
CDR3nt: TGTGCCAGCAGCTCCGCTTTTCGGGGGGGGGAGACCCAGTACTTC
CDR3aa: CASSSAFRGGETQYF

v_gene: TRBV23-1
j_gene: TRBJ2-2
abundance: medium-sized
d_gene: TRBD1
CDR3nt: TGCGCCAGCAGTCAATCCTGCTCACTTTCAACAGGGGAAGAGAACACCGGGGAGCTGTTTTTT
CDR3aa: CASSQSCSLSTGEENTGELFF

v_gene: TRBV19
j_gene: TRBJ2-6
abundance: medium-sized
d_gene: -
CDR3nt: TGTGCCAGTATGGAACAGGCTGGGGCCAACGTCCTGACTTTC
CDR3aa: CASMEQAGANVLTF

v_gene: TRBV18
j_gene: TRBJ1-2
abundance: medium-sized
d_gene: -
CDR3nt: TGTGCCAGCTCACTCGACAGACTTAATGGCTACACCTTC
CDR3aa: CASSLDRLNGYTF

v_gene: TRBV7-2
j_gene: TRBJ2-3
abundance: large
d_gene: -
CDR3nt: TGTGCCAGCAGCTTAGTAAGCCGGGGTAGCACAGATACGCAGTATTTT
CDR3aa: CASSLVSRGSTDTQYF

v_gene: TRBV19
j_gene: TRBJ1-1
abundance: medium-sized
d_gene: -
CDR3nt: TGTGCCAGTAGTATTCAACAGGGACTGAACACTGAAGCTTTCTTT
CDR3aa: CASSIQQGLNTEAFF

v_gene: TRBV2
j_gene: TRBJ2-3
abundance: medium-sized
d_gene: -
CDR3nt: TGTGCCAGCCTCCCTAGCTCAGATACGCAGTATTTT
CDR3aa: CASLPSSDTQYF

v_gene: TRBV3-1
j_gene: TRBJ1-2
abundance: medium-sized
d_gene: -
CDR3nt: TGTGCCAGCAGCCATAACGGCAGGGTGGGGGGCTACACCTTC
CDR3aa: CASSHNGRVGGYTF